The T cell receptor beta chain under discussion was sequenced for a study of blood T cell repertoires in COVID-19. Those enrolled, adults aged about 18 to 89 years, came from around 24 US areas. Donors were grouped by their self-reported clinical history. Method: immunoSEQ multiplex PCR; TCRdb's copy keeps in-frame clones and lacks some. The table includes 400,000 or so clones, around 90% detected once. This clonotype originated in a middle-aged woman with acute COVID-19. Source material: PBMCs or T cells enriched from blood (not recorded which).

CDR3 DNA sequence: TGTGCCTGGAGTGGGGGCGCGACAGGGGTGAACACTGAAGCTTTCTTT. Protein product: CAWSGGATGVNTEAFF. The gene calls are TRBV30 and TRBJ1-1, with 8 bases fitting TRBD1. This CDR3 is 16 amino acids long. V dropped 1 base and J dropped 0; count of bases not matched to a gene: 7. CDR1 and CDR2 (germline): GTSNPN, SVGIG (reference sequence).